This T cell receptor (beta chain) is from a study of T cell clusters in autoimmune cytopenias. Study background: TRB sequencing had a median about 50,000 reads and 2,350 distinct clonotypes per sample. Findings of the study overall: TRB repertoire shifts in secondary cytopenia and chronic lymphocytic leukemia mostly reflected lymphoma, not autoimmunity.

Roughly 38,000 genome equivalents of blood DNA were amplified for TRB. This clonotype is classed as medium-sized by frequency. Antigen unknown. CDR1 and CDR2 from the germline V gene are LNHDA and SQIVND (reference sequence). CDR3 length equals 15 residues. Multiplex touch-down PCR amplified TRB using TRB-A and TRB-B pools in one tube. TCRdb reprocessed the multiplex PCR reads and stores each CDR3 protein as one record, lacking DNA. In all, the sample yields 6,000 to 8,500 distinct CDR3 sequences. This receptor was obtained from a human donor with an autoimmune cytopenia or autoimmune hepatitis (not recorded which). The chain couples TRBV19 to TRBJ2-2; TCRdb's D call, TRBD1, is unchecked because there is no DNA. Sequencing was performed on peripheral blood. The CDR3 region is CASSAQGANTGELFF.